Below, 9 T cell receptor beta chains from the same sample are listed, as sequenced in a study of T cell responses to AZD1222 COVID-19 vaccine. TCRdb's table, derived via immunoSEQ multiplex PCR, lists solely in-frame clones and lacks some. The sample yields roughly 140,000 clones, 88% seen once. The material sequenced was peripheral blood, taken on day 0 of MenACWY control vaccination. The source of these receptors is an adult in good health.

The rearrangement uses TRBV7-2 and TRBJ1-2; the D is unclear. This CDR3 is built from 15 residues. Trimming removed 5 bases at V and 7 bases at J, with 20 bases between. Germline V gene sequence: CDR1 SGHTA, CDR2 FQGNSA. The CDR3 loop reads CASSPKTLGSGGYTF. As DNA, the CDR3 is TGTGCCAGCAGCCCCAAAACCCTCGGTTCGGGTGGCTACACCTTC. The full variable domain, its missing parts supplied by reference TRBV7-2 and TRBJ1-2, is GAGVSQSPSNKVTEKGKDVELRCDPISGHTALYWYRQSLGQGLEFLIYFQGNSAPDKSGLPSDRFSAERTGGSVSTLTIQRTQQEDSAVYLCASSPKTLGSGGYTFGSGTRLTVV.

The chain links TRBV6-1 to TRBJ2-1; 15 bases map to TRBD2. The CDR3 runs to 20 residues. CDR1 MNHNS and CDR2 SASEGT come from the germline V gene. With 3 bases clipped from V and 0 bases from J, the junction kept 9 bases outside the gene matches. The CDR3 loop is CASSERTSGGAIGSYNEQFF. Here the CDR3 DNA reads TGTGCCAGCAGTGAGCGGACTAGCGGGGGGGCCATTGGCTCCTACAATGAGCAGTTCTTC.

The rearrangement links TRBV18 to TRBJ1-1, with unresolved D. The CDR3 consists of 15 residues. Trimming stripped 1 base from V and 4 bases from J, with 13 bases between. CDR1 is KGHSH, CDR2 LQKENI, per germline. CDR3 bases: TGTGCCAGCTCACCACTTCCGGACGGTCCCACTGAAGCTTTCTTT. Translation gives CASSPLPDGPTEAFF.

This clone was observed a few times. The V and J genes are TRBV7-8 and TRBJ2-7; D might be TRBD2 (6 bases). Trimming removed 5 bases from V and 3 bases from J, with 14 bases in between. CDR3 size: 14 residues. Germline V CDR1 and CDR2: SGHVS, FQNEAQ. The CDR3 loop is CASSDRDFSYEQYF. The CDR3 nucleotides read TGTGCCAGCAGCGACCGGGACTTCAGCTACGAGCAGTACTTC.

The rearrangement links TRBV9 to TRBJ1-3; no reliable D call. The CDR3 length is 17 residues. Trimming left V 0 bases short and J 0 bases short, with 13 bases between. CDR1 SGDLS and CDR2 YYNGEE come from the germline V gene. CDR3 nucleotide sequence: TGTGCCAGCAGCGTAGGTGGCAGGATAGACTCTGGAAACACCATATATTTT. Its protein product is CASSVGGRIDSGNTIYF. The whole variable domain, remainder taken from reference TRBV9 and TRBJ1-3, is DSGVTQTPKHLITATGQRVTLRCSPRSGDLSVYWYQQSLDQGLQFLIQYYNGEERAKGNILERFSAQQFPDLHSELNLSSLELGDSALYFCASSVGGRIDSGNTIYFGEGSWLTVV.

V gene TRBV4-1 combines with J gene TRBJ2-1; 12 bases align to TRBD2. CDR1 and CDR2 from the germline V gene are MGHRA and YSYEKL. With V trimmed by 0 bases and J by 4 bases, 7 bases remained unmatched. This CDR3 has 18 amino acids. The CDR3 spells CASSQDLGLAGTYNEQFF. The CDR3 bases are TGCGCCAGCAGCCAAGATCTTGGACTAGCGGGAACTTACAATGAGCAGTTCTTC.

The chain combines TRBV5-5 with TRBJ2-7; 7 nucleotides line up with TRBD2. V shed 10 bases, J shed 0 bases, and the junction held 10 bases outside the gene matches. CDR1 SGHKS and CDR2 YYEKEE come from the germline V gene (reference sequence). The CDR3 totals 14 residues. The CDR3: CACRGESSSYEQYF. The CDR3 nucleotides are TGTGCCTGCCGGGGGGAGTCGAGCTCCTACGAGCAGTACTTC.

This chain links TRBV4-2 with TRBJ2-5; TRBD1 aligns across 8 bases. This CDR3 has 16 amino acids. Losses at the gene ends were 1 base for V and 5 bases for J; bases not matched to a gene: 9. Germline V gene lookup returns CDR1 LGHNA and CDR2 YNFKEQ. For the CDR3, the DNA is TGTGCCAGCAGCCAAGGTGGGCAGGGGGCATCCGAGACCCAGTACTTC. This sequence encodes CASSQGGQGASETQYF.

The CDR3 reads CASSGGGSYEQYF. The CDR3 coding sequence is TGTGCCAGCTCGGGCGGGGGTTCCTACGAGCAGTACTTC. This sequence joins TRBV18 and TRBJ2-7; the match to TRBD2 covers 7 bases. V shed 6 bases, J shed 1 base, and the junction held 3 bases outside the gene matches. The germline CDR1 and CDR2 sequences are KGHSH and LQKENI. This CDR3 has 13 residues.